The sequence of this T cell receptor (beta chain) was determined in a study of cytomegalovirus exposure and HLA in healthy donors. Clones were read by immunoSEQ multiplex PCR, and TCRdb kept only the in-frame ones, dropping some. The repertoire has 190,000 or so clones, about 80% of them found once; the top ten carry around 2.8%. The CDR3 extends over 15 amino acids. Germline trimming cut 5 bases from V and 7 bases from J; bases unmatched to any gene: 9. Germline values: CDR1 SEHNR, CDR2 FQNEAQ (reference sequence). Material: PBMCs. The chain carries TRBV7-9 and TRBJ2-1; 9 bases are shared with TRBD2. The TCR originated in a woman younger than 30 in good health and CMV-seropositive. CDR3 bases: TGTGCCAGCAGCCCCGGGACTAGCATATCGAATGAGCAGTTCTTC. This sequence encodes CASSPGTSISNEQFF.